The clone carrying this T cell receptor (beta chain) has a handful of counts. No antigen is known for it. The CDR3 is made up of 15 amino acids. Germline lookup yields CDR1 SGHNT and CDR2 YYREEE (reference sequence). V was pared by 8 bases and J by 2 bases, with 5 bases of the junction left unmatched. This PCR relied on a set of 60 Vbeta primers and 13 Jbeta primers. Produced via immunoSEQ multiplex PCR; TCRdb's table is partial and in-frame only. Of some 150,000 clones listed, 70% are singletons. The data originate from a study of cytomegalovirus exposure and HLA in healthy donors. Findings and caveats of the study: Several of the most significant clusters appeared, in a later analysis, to be linked to common viral pathogens.

The specimen sequenced was PBMCs. The source is a woman aged 25 to 39 in good health and CMV-seronegative. The rearrangement uses TRBV5-4 and TRBJ2-5, with TRBD2 matching 14 bases. The CDR3 protein is CASTRLAGGQETQYF. Here the CDR3 DNA reads TGTGCCAGTACCAGACTAGCGGGAGGGCAAGAGACCCAGTACTTC.